Below are 8 T cell receptor beta chains sequenced from a single sample in a study of cytomegalovirus exposure and HLA in healthy donors. Use of 60 Vbeta and 13 Jbeta primers characterized the PCR. Method: immunoSEQ multiplex PCR; TCRdb's copy keeps in-frame clones and lacks some. The table includes roughly 140,000 clones, 80% detected once. Sequencing was carried out using PBMCs. The receptors come from a man in his forties in good health and CMV-seropositive.

This rearrangement joins TRBV7-2 to TRBJ1-4; 10 positions match TRBD1. The germline V gene has CDR1 SGHTA and CDR2 FQGNSA. The J segment lost 7 bases and the V segment lost 5 bases, leaving 7 bases of the junction unmatched. The CDR3 is made up of 15 amino acids. CDR3 in DNA: TGTGCCAGCAGCGGCGACAGGGGGCGGTTTGAAAAACTGTTTTTT. Translating it yields CASSGDRGRFEKLFF. Combining the CDR3 with reference TRBV7-2 and TRBJ1-4 gives the whole variable domain GAGVSQSPSNKVTEKGKDVELRCDPISGHTALYWYRQSLGQGLEFLIYFQGNSAPDKSGLPSDRFSAERTGGSVSTLTIQRTQQEDSAVYLCASSGDRGRFEKLFFGSGTQLSVL.

This rearrangement joins TRBV7-2 to TRBJ2-5; the D is unclear. The DNA end is a closer match to TRBJ2-7, so the J assignment may be wrong. CDR1 is SGHTA, CDR2 FQGNSA, per germline. The CDR3 runs to 11 residues. CDR3: CASSLAREQYF. Written as DNA, the CDR3 is TGTGCCAGCAGCTTAGCACGCGAGCAGTACTTC.

The chain couples TRBV30 to TRBJ2-5; D is unclear. Germline CDR1 GTSNPN, CDR2 SVGIG (reference sequence). CDR3 length: 14 amino acids. The CDR3 DNA follows: TGTGCATGTGACAACCTGTTCGACCAAGAGACCCAGTACTTC. Its translation is CACDNLFDQETQYF.

This chain links TRBV6-1 with TRBJ2-7, with 9 nucleotides matching TRBD1. This CDR3 comprises 16 residues. V lost 3 bases, J lost 1 base, and 7 bases stayed unmatched. Per germline, CDR1 MNHNS and CDR2 SASEGT. CDR3 in amino acids: CASSDKDRGRSYEQYF. CDR3 sequence (DNA): TGTGCCAGCAGTGATAAGGACAGGGGAAGGTCCTACGAGCAGTACTTC.

The chain joins TRBV5-1 to TRBJ2-1; 15 bases fit TRBD2. The CDR3 extends over 19 amino acids. The ends lost 0 bases at V and 0 bases at J; junction bases unmatched: 4. The germline gives CDR1 SGHRS, CDR2 YFSETQ. The CDR3 region has the DNA TGCGCCAGCAGCTTGGTCGGGACTAGCGGGAGGAGCTCCTACAATGAGCAGTTCTTC. Its protein product is CASSLVGTSGRSSYNEQFF.

The V gene is TRBV7-8, the J gene TRBJ1-1; D may be TRBD1 (6 bases). The CDR3 loop spans 19 amino acids. V was clipped by 1 base and J by 1 base, with 22 bases between them. Per the germline V gene, CDR1 is SGHVS and CDR2 is FQNEAQ. The CDR3 here is CASSLGKQGTLTRNTEAFF. The CDR3 nucleotides read TGTGCCAGCAGCTTAGGGAAACAGGGTACCCTAACAAGGAACACTGAAGCTTTCTTT.

The chain links TRBV18 to TRBJ1-1; unclear D gene. V was trimmed by 3 bases and J by 2 bases, leaving 10 bases between them. CDR3 length: 14 residues. Per the germline V gene, CDR1 is KGHSH and CDR2 is LQKENI. The CDR3 DNA reads as TGTGCCAGCTCACCGAACAGCCTCAACACTGAAGCTTTCTTT. It translates to CASSPNSLNTEAFF.

The table lists this clone with a few counts. The chain recombines TRBV2 with TRBJ2-3, with 7 bases fitting TRBD1. The J segment lost 7 bases and the V segment lost 2 bases, leaving 12 bases of the junction unmatched. CDR3 length: 16 amino acids. Germline V lookup: CDR1 SNHLY, CDR2 FYNNEI. CDR3 DNA sequence: TGTGCCAGCAGTGAAAGAGGGGGCGATAGGACGAATACGCAGTATTTT. Its translation is CASSERGGDRTNTQYF.